The 9 T cell receptor beta chains presented below share a single source sample, sequenced in a study of tumor-infiltrating lymphocytes in primary liver carcinoma. They got blood RNA out of unsorted whole blood and also pulled out germline DNA. Total RNA (approximately 500 ng) served as template for TCR beta cDNA synthesis primed by a constant-region primer. It was through three nested multiplex PCR rounds of slightly modified ARM-PCR that TCR beta libraries arose. TRBV1-TRBV30 forward and Cbeta reverse primers drove the first two roughly 9-cycle rounds. TCRdb called the multiplex PCR reads again in MiXCR, with one record for every CDR3 protein. The sample records around 330,000 distinct CDR3 sequences, approximately 54% being singletons. Input material: peripheral blood. These receptors were collected from a woman aged 25-40 years with primary liver carcinoma and hepatitis B virus infection.

Only a few counts were recorded for this clonotype. This chain links TRBV13 with TRBJ2-7; 8 bases agree with TRBD2. This CDR3 comprises 13 residues. The V gene end was trimmed by 4 bases and the J gene end by 5 bases; junction bases not matched to a gene: 4. Germline V gives CDR1 PRHDT, CDR2 FYEKMQ (reference sequence). The CDR3 nucleotides read TGTGCCAGCAGCTCAATAGCGGGAAACGAGCAGTACTTC. Its translation is CASSSIAGNEQYF. Together with reference TRBV13 and TRBJ2-7, the CDR3 gives the full variable domain: AAGVIQSPRHLIKEKRETATLKCYPIPRHDTVYWYQQGPGQDPQFLISFYEKMQSDKGSIPDRFSAQQFSDYHSELNMSSLELGDSALYFCASSSIAGNEQYFGPGTRLTVT.

This clonotype appeared many times. The chain recombines TRBV6-5 with TRBJ2-1; 10 nucleotides agree with TRBD2. Germline lookup yields CDR1 MNHEY and CDR2 SVGAGI. The trim removed 7 bases at V and 13 bases at J, leaving 10 bases unmatched. The CDR3 extends over 13 amino acids. CDR3 protein: CASTVRAGGPQFF. Here the CDR3 DNA reads TGTGCCAGCACGGTACGAGCGGGAGGGCCTCAGTTCTTC.

A note on this clonotype: A read error may be the cause here, since a much bigger clone is one base away. The chain employs TRBV6-6 and TRBJ2-7; D remains unclear. Germline V gene sequence: CDR1 MNHNY, CDR2 SVGAGI (reference sequence). The CDR3 runs 13 residues. The CDR3 coding sequence is TGTGTCAGCAGTTACTCAGCCCTCTACGAGCAGTACTTC. Its translation is CVSSYSALYEQYF.

Comments on this clonotype: A much larger clone differs by one base, so this may be a read error. The chain joins TRBV4-1 to TRBJ2-1, with TRBD1 as a possible D gene (6 bases). This CDR3 contains 13 residues. From germline, CDR1 is MGHRA and CDR2 YSYEKL. Trimming cost V 5 bases and J 7 bases, with 12 bases left between them. The CDR3 DNA sequence: TGCGCCAGCAGCAAATACACAGGGAATGAGCAGTTCTTC. Translated, it gives CASSKYTGNEQFF.

In its sample, this clonotype was seen many times. The chain couples TRBV12-3 or TRBV12-4 to TRBJ2-1; 7 bases align to TRBD2. The CDR3 sequence is 17 residues long. The junction had 12 bases not matched to a gene; V was cut back by 7 bases and J by 0 bases. CDR3 sequence reads: CASTGLSGASSYNEQFF. The DNA of the CDR3 is TGTGCCAGCACGGGACTAAGCGGGGCAAGCTCCTACAATGAGCAGTTCTTC.

With respect to this clonotype: A much larger clone lies a single base off, so this may be a read error. Lacking the conserved final phenylalanine or tryptophan, this CDR3 likely reflects a read error. This chain connects TRBV12-5 to TRBJ2-1, with D perhaps TRBD2 (5 bases). This CDR3 region has 11 residues. Looked up from germline, CDR1 is LGHNT and CDR2 is FRNRAP. V was trimmed by 5 bases and J by 10 bases, leaving 9 bases between them. CDR3 in DNA: TGTGCTAGTGGTCCGCGAGGGGAGCAGTTCTCC. It yields the protein CASGPRGEQFS.

In this sample, this clonotype turned up many times. This rearrangement joins TRBV29-1 to TRBJ2-7; 7 bases agree with TRBD1. Germline CDR1 SQVTM, CDR2 ANQGSEA. This CDR3 region has 12 residues. The J segment lost 6 bases and the V segment lost 7 bases, leaving 9 bases of the junction unmatched. CDR3 sequence: CSALAGGREQYF. The CDR3 DNA reads as TGCAGCGCCCTGGCAGGGGGTCGCGAGCAGTACTTC.

The genes are TRBV5-1 and TRBJ1-1; 8 nucleotides agree with TRBD1. From germline, CDR1 is SGHRS and CDR2 YFSETQ. V was pared by 4 bases and J by 1 base, with 6 bases of the junction left unmatched. The CDR3 contains 15 residues. The CDR3, as DNA: TGCGCCAGCAGCACACAGGGGGGATCGAACACTGAAGCTTTCTTT. Encoded protein: CASSTQGGSNTEAFF. Complete variable domain (other parts from reference TRBV5-1 and TRBJ1-1): KAGVTQTPRYLIKTRGQQVTLSCSPISGHRSVSWYQQTPGQGLQFLFEYFSETQRNKGNFPGRFSGRQFSNSRSEMNVSTLELGDSALYLCASSTQGGSNTEAFFGQGTRLTVV.

This chain joins TRBV7-8 and TRBJ1-1, with D uncertain. Germline-derived CDR1 and CDR2 are SGHVS and FQNEAQ. V lost 2 bases and J lost 0, with 4 bases in between. This CDR3 region has 13 residues. The CDR3 sequence: CASSLTLNTEAFF. Written as DNA, the CDR3 is TGTGCCAGCAGCTTAACCCTGAACACTGAAGCTTTCTTT.